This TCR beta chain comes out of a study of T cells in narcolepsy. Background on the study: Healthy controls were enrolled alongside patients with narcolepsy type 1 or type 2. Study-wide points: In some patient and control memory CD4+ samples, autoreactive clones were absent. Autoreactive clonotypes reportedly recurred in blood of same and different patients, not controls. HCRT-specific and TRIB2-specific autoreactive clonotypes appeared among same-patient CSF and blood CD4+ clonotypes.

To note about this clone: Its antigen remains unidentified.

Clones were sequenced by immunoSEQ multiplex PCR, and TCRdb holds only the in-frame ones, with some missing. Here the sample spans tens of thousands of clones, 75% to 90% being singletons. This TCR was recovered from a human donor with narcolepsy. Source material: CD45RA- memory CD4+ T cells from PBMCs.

The CDR3 bases are TGCGCCAGCGGACCTAGCGGGAGAAGCGATGAGCAGTTCTTC. As protein: CASGPSGRSDEQFF. J is TRBJ2-1 and V is TRBV5-1; 10 bases agree with TRBD2. Germline V lookup: CDR1 SGHRS, CDR2 YFSETQ. This CDR3 is 14 amino acids long. J was trimmed by 8 bases and V by 7 bases; bases with no gene match: 9.